This is a list of T cell receptor beta chains from one sample in a study of beta chain features in type 1 diabetes. Only in-frame clones appear in the TCRdb table, and some are missing; sequencing was by immunoSEQ multiplex PCR. The data hold roughly 500,000 clones, with around 30% observed a single time. Sample: naive CD4+ T cells from blood. The receptors originated from a man aged 18 to 29 in good health. Both conserved end residues are part of each CDR3. The D gene is left open where the match is weak. Rows may omit the clone size; those that give it use once, few, many or a size class.

>TRBJ2-5|-|TRBV30|TRBD2
CAWSVPTSGRAAQYF
TGTGCCTGGAGTGTTCCCACTAGCGGGAGGGCCGCCCAGTACTTC
>TRBJ2-7|few|TRBV5-1|TRBD2
CASSSPSGTGGEQYF
TGCGCCAGCAGCTCGCCTAGCGGGACCGGCGGGGAGCAGTACTTC
>TRBJ2-3|-|TRBV6-6|-
CATGRDSDTQYF
TGTGCCACCGGGCGGGACTCAGATACGCAGTATTTT
>TRBJ2-6|-|TRBV27|-
CASSGYSGANVLTF
TGTGCCAGCAGTGGGTACTCTGGGGCCAACGTCCTGACTTTC
>TRBJ1-1|few|TRBV18|-
CASSPSGRHAEAFF
TGTGCCAGCTCACCCTCAGGGCGCCACGCTGAAGCTTTCTTT
>TRBJ2-1|few|TRBV28|TRBD1
CASSVDRDIRFF
TGTGCCAGCAGCGTAGACAGGGACATTCGGTTCTTC
>TRBJ2-7|-|TRBV19|-
CASRRTAELSYEQYF
TGTGCCAGTAGAAGGACAGCAGAACTTTCCTACGAGCAGTACTTC
>TRBJ2-1|few|TRBV5-4|-
CASSLAHNEQFF
TGTGCCAGCAGCTTGGCACACAATGAGCAGTTCTTC
>TRBJ2-7|-|TRBV4-2|TRBD1
CASSTGTGRYEQYF
TGTGCCAGCAGCACCGGGACAGGGCGCTACGAGCAGTACTTC
>TRBJ2-7|once|TRBV30|-
CAWSSRLSYEQYF
TGTGCCTGGAGCTCGCGGTTGAGCTACGAGCAGTACTTC
>TRBJ1-2|-|TRBV20-1|-
CSASGTYGYTF
TGCAGTGCTAGTGGTACCTATGGCTACACCTTC
>TRBJ2-7|few|TRBV7-6|TRBD2
CASSTGGDGRFYEQYF
TGTGCCAGCAGCACCGGAGGGGACGGGAGGTTCTACGAGCAGTACTTC
>TRBJ1-2|few|TRBV2|-
CAMGTDERYGYTF
TGTGCCATGGGGACGGACGAGCGCTATGGCTACACCTTC
>TRBJ1-2|-|TRBV7-2|-
CASSQTSRNYGYTF
TGTGCCAGCAGCCAAACCTCACGGAACTATGGCTACACCTTC
>TRBJ1-5|-|TRBV15|TRBD1
CATSRDTGGANSNQPQHF
TGTGCCACCAGCAGAGATACAGGGGGCGCGAATAGCAATCAGCCCCAGCATTTT
>TRBJ1-2|few|TRBV4-1|-
CASSRARGLRGYTF
TGCGCCAGCAGCCGTGCAAGGGGCTTGCGTGGCTACACCTTC
>TRBJ1-4|-|TRBV9|-
CSSSAFTGWDEKLFF
TGTTCCAGCAGCGCCTTTACAGGTTGGGATGAAAAACTGTTTTTT
>TRBJ2-5|-|TRBV29-1|TRBD2
CSGEGQRQETQYF
TGCAGCGGGGAGGGCCAGCGCCAAGAGACCCAGTACTTC
>TRBJ2-1|-|TRBV4-1|TRBD2
CASSGTGTSGRSYNEQFF
TGCGCCAGCAGCGGTACCGGGACTAGCGGGAGGTCTTACAATGAGCAGTTCTTC
>TRBJ2-1|-|TRBV9|-
CASSALAINNEQFF
TGTGCCAGCAGCGCCCTAGCTATCAACAATGAGCAGTTCTTC
>TRBJ2-7|-|TRBV27|TRBD2
CASRPSGRSYEQYF
TGTGCCAGTCGGCCTAGCGGGAGATCCTACGAGCAGTACTTC
>TRBJ1-4|few|TRBV30|TRBD1
CAWRKTGAGEKLFF
TGTGCCTGGAGAAAGACAGGGGCGGGTGAAAAACTGTTTTTT
>TRBJ1-2|few|TRBV14|-
CASSQVGMGGYTF
TGTGCCAGCAGCCAAGTCGGCATGGGCGGCTACACCTTC
>TRBJ2-1|few|TRBV10-3|TRBD1
CAISETGQGALEQFF
TGTGCCATCAGTGAGACTGGACAGGGGGCGCTTGAGCAGTTCTTC
>TRBJ2-1|few|TRBV7-2|-
CASSTAGFSSYNEQFF
TGTGCCAGCAGCACAGCAGGGTTTAGCTCCTACAATGAGCAGTTCTTC
>TRBJ2-5|-|TRBV7-3|-
CASSWGAETQYF
TGTGCCAGCAGCTGGGGCGCGGAGACCCAGTACTTC
>TRBJ2-3|few|TRBV29-1|-
CSVWGGTDTQYF
TGCAGCGTTTGGGGGGGCACAGATACGCAGTATTTT
>TRBJ2-2|-|TRBV30|TRBD2
CARSLAGGNTGELFF
TGTGCCCGGTCCTTAGCGGGAGGAAACACCGGGGAGCTGTTTTTT
>TRBJ1-1|-|TRBV30|-
CAWSVRGMVEAFF
TGTGCCTGGAGTGTGAGGGGGATGGTGGAAGCTTTCTTT
>TRBJ2-5|-|TRBV5-1|-
CASSGEGVRETQYF
TGCGCCAGCAGCGGTGAGGGAGTCAGGGAGACCCAGTACTTC
>TRBJ2-7|-|TRBV10-3|-
CAISERQAKQYF
TGTGCCATCAGTGAAAGGCAGGCGAAGCAGTACTTC